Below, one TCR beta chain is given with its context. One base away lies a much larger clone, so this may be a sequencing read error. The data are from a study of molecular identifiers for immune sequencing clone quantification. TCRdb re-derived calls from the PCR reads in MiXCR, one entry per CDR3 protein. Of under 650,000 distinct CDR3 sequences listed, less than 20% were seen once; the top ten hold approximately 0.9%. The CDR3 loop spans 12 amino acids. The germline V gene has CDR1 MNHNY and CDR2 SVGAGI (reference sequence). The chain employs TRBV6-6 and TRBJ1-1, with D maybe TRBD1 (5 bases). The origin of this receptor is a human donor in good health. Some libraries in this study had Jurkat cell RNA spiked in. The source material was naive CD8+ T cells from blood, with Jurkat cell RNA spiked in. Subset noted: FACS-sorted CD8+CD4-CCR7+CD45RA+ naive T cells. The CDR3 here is CPSSYGGPEAFF. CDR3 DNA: TGTCCCAGCAGTTATGGGGGTCCTGAAGCTTTCTTT.